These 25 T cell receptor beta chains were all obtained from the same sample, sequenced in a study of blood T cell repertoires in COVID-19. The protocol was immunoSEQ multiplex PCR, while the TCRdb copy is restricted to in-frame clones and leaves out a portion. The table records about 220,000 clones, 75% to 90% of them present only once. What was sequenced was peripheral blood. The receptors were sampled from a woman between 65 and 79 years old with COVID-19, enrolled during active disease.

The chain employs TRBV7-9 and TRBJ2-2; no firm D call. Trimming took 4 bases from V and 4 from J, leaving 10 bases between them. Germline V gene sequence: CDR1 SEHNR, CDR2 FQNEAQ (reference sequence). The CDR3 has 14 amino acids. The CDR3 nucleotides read TGTGCCAGCAGCTCCGGTACCCGCACCGGGGAGCTGTTTTTT. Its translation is CASSSGTRTGELFF. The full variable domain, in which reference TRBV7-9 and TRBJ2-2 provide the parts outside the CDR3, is DTGVSQNPRHKITKRGQNVTFRCDPISEHNRLYWYRQTLGQGPEFLTYFQNEAQLEKSRLLSDRFSAERPKGSFSTLEIQRTEQGDSAMYLCASSSGTRTGELFFGEGSRLTVL.

The CDR3 region is CASSPGSANYGYTF. CDR3 coding DNA: TGTGCCAGCTCACCAGGCTCCGCTAACTATGGCTACACCTTC. The chain uses TRBV18 and TRBJ1-2; D uncertain. The CDR3 contains 14 residues. Per the germline V gene, CDR1 is KGHSH and CDR2 is LQKENI. Trimming took off 2 bases at V and 0 bases at J, with 7 bases between the two ends.

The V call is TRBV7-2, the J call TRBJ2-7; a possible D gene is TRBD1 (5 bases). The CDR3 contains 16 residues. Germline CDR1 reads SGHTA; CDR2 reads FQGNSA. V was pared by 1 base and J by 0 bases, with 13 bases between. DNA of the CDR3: TGTGCCAGCAGCTTAGTTGCGACAGAGAACTCCTACGAGCAGTACTTC. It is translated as CASSLVATENSYEQYF.

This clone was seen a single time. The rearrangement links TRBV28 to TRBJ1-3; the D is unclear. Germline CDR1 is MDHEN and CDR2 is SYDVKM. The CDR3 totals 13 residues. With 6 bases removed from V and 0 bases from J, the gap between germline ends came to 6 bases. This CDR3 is CASRGHSGNTIYF. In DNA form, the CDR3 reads TGTGCCAGCAGGGGCCACTCTGGAAACACCATATATTTT.

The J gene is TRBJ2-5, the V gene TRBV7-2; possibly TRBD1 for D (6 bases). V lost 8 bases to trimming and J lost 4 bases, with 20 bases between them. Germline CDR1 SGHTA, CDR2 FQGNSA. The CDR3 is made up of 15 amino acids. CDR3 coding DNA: TGTGCCAGCGCCCTACTCACAGGGCTTCCAGAGACCCAGTACTTC. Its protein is CASALLTGLPETQYF.

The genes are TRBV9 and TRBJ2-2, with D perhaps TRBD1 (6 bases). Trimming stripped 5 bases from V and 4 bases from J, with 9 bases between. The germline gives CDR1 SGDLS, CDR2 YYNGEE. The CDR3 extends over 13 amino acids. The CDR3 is CASRPQGTGELFF. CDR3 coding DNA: TGTGCCAGCAGGCCACAGGGCACCGGGGAGCTGTTTTTT. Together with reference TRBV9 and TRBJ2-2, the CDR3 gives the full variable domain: DSGVTQTPKHLITATGQRVTLRCSPRSGDLSVYWYQQSLDQGLQFLIQYYNGEERAKGNILERFSAQQFPDLHSELNLSSLELGDSALYFCASRPQGTGELFFGEGSRLTVL.

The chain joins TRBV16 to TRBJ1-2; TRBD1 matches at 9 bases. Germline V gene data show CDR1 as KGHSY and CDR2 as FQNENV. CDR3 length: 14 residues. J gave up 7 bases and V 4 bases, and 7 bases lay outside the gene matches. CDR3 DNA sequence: TGTGCCAGCAGCCCCCTACAGGGGGCTTCTGGCTACACCTTC. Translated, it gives CASSPLQGASGYTF.

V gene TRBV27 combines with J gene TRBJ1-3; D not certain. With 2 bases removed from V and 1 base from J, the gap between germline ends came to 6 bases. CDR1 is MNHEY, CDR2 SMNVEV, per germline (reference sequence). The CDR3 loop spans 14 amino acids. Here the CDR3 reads CASSLRGSGNTIYF. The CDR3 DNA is TGTGCCAGCAGTTTAAGAGGATCTGGAAACACCATATATTTT.

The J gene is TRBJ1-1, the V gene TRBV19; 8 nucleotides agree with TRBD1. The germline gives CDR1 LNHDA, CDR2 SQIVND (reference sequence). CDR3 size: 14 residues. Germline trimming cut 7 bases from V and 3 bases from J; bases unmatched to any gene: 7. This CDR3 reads CASTLRGPYTEAFF. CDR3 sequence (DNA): TGTGCCAGTACTCTCAGGGGGCCGTACACTGAAGCTTTCTTT. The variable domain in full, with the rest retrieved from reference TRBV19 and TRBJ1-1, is DGGITQSPKYLFRKEGQNVTLSCEQNLNHDAMYWYRQDPGQGLRLIYYSQIVNDFQKGDIAEGYSVSREKKESFPLTVTSAQKNPTAFYLCASTLRGPYTEAFFGQGTRLTVV.

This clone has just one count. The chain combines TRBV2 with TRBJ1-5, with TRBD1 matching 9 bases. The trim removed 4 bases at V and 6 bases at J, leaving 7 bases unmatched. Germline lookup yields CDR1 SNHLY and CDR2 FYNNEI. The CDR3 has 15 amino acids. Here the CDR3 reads CASSVGTGGGQPQHF. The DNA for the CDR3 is TGTGCCAGCAGTGTAGGAACAGGGGGCGGTCAGCCCCAGCATTTT. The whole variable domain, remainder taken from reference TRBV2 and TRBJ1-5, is EPEVTQTPSHQVTQMGQEVILRCVPISNHLYFYWYRQILGQKVEFLVSFYNNEISEKSEIFDDQFSVERPDGSNFTLKIRSTKLEDSAMYFCASSVGTGGGQPQHFGDGTRLSIL.

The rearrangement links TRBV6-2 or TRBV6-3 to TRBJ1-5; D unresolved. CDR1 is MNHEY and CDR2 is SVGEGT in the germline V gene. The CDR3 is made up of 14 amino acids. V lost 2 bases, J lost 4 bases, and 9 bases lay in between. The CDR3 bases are TGTGCCAGCAGTTACCTACAGACAAATCAGCCCCAGCATTTT. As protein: CASSYLQTNQPQHF.

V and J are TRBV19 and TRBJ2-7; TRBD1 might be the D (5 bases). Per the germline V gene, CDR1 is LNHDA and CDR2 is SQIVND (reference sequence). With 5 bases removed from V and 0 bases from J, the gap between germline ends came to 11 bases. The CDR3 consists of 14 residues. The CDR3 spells CASSFDGHSYEQYF. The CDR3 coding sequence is TGTGCCAGTAGTTTTGACGGACACTCCTACGAGCAGTACTTC.

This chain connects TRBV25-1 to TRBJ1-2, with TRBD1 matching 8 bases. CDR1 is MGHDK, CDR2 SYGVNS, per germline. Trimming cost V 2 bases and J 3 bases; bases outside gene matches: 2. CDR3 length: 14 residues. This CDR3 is CASSEPGGDYGYTF. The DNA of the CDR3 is TGTGCCAGCAGTGAACCAGGGGGCGACTATGGCTACACCTTC.

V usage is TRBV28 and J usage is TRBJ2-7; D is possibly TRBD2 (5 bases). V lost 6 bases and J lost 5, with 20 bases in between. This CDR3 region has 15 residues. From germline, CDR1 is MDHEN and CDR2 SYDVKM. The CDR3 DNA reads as TGTGCCAGCAGGTTTTCTCGTCGGGGTCCGAACGAGCAGTACTTC. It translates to CASRFSRRGPNEQYF.

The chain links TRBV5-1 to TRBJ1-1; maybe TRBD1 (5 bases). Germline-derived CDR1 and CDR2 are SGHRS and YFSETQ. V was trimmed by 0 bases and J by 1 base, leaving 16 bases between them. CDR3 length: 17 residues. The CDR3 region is CASSLEGLGQGNTEAFF. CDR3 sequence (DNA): TGCGCCAGCAGCTTGGAAGGGTTGGGGCAGGGGAACACTGAAGCTTTCTTT. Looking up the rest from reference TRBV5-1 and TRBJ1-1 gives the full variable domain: KAGVTQTPRYLIKTRGQQVTLSCSPISGHRSVSWYQQTPGQGLQFLFEYFSETQRNKGNFPGRFSGRQFSNSRSEMNVSTLELGDSALYLCASSLEGLGQGNTEAFFGQGTRLTVV.

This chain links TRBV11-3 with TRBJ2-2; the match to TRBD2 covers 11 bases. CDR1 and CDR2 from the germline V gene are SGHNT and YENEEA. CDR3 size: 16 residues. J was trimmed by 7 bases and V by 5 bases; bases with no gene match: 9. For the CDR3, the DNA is TGTGCCAGCAGCCCCCGTAGCGGGAGGGCCATCGGGGAGCTGTTTTTT. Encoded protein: CASSPRSGRAIGELFF.

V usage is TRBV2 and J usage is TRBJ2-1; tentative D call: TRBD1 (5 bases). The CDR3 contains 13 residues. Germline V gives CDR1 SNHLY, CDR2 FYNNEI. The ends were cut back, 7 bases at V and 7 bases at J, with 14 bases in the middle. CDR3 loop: CASNPQGVNEQFF. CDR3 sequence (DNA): TGTGCCAGCAACCCCCAAGGGGTTAATGAGCAGTTCTTC.

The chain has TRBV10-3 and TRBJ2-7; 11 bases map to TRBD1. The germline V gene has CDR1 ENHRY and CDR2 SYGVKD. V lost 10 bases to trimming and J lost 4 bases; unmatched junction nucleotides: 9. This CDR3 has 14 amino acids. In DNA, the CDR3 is TGTGCCAGCCGCTCCGGGACAGGGGGGTACGAGCAGTACTTC. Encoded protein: CASRSGTGGYEQYF.

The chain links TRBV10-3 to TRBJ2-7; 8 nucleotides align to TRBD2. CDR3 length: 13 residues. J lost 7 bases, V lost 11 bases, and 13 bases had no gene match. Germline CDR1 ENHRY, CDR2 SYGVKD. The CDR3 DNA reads TGTGCCGCCAAACCGGGACTAGGGTCTGAGCAGTACTTC. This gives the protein CAAKPGLGSEQYF.

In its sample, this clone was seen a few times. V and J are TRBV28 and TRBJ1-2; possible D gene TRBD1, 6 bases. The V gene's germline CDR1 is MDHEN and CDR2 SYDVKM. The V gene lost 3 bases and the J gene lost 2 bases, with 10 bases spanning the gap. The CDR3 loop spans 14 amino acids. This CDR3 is CASSFGTTNYGYTF. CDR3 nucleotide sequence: TGTGCCAGCAGTTTTGGGACAACAAACTATGGCTACACCTTC.

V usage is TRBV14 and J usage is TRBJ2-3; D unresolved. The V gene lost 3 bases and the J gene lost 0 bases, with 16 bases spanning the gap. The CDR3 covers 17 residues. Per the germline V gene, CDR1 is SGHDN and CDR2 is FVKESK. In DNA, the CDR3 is TGTGCCAGCAGCCACCAAGCCTATCCGACTAGCACAGATACGCAGTATTTT. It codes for CASSHQAYPTSTDTQYF.

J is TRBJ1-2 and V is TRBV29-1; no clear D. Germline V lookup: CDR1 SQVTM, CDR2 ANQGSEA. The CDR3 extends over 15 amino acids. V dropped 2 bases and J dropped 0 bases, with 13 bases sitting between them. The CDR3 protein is CSVELVGIPNYGYTF. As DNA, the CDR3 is TGCAGCGTTGAACTGGTCGGGATCCCTAACTATGGCTACACCTTC.

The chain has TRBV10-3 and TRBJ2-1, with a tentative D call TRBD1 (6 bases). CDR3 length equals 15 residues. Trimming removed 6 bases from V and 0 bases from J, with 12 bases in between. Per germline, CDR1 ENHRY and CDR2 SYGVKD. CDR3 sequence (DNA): TGTGCCATCAGGGGGGACACAAGCTCCTACAATGAGCAGTTCTTC. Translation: CAIRGDTSSYNEQFF.

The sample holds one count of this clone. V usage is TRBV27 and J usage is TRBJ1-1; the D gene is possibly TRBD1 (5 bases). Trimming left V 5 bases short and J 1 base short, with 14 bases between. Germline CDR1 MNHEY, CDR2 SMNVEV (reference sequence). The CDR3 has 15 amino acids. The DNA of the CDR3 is TGTGCCAGCAGTCTCAAGGGACTTCAGAACACTGAAGCTTTCTTT. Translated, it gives CASSLKGLQNTEAFF.

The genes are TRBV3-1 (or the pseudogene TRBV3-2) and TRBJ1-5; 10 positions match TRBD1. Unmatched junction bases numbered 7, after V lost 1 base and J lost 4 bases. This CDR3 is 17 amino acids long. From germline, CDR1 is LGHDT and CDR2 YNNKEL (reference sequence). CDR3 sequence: CASSQGDRGFGNQPQHF. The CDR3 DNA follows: TGTGCCAGCAGCCAAGGGGACAGGGGTTTTGGAAATCAGCCCCAGCATTTT.